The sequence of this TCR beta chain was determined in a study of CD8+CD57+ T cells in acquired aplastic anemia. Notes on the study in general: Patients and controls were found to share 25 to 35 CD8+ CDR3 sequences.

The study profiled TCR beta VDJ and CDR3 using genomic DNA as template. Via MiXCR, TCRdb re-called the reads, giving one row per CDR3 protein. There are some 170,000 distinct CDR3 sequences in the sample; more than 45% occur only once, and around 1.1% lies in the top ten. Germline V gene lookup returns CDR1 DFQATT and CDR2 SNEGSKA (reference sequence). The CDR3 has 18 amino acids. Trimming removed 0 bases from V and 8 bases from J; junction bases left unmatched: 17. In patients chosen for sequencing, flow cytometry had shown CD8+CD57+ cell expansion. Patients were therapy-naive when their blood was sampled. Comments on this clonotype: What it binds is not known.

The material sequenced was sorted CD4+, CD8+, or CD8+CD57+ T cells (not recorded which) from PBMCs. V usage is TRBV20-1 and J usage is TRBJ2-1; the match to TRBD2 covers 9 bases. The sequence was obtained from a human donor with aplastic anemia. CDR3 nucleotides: TGCAGTGCTAGAGACGTGGCGCGCGGGGGGGGGCCCCGGGATGAGCAGTTCTTC. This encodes CSARDVARGGGPRDEQFF.